These 5 T cell receptor beta chains came from one sample sequenced in a study of PD-1 blockade in classical Hodgkin lymphoma. As to time point: cycle 4 day 1 (C4D1), after around six weeks of nivolumab. Following autologous stem cell transplantation, relapse occurred in every patient, and exposure to brentuximab vedotin varied. Thawed PBMCs underwent magnetic negative selection to yield purified CD4+ T cells. Profiled with immunoSEQ multiplex PCR; TCRdb holds only in-frame clones, not every one. The sample includes roughly 30,000 clones, roughly 80% seen only once; the top ten take 0.45% to 0.7%. Sample: CD4+ T cells from blood, taken before the fourth cycle of nivolumab. The receptors stem from a human donor with classical Hodgkin lymphoma.

In its sample, this clone was seen a few times. The V gene is TRBV6-6, the J gene TRBJ1-5; D is undetermined. V gave up 7 bases and J gave up 0 bases, with 10 bases separating them. The germline CDR1 and CDR2 sequences are MNHNY and SVGAGI (reference sequence). This CDR3 region has 14 residues. This CDR3 reads CASTHGYSNQPQHF. The CDR3 DNA reads as TGTGCCAGCACCCACGGGTATAGCAATCAGCCCCAGCATTTT.

The chain combines TRBV2 with TRBJ2-4; no clear D gene. The V gene's germline CDR1 is SNHLY and CDR2 FYNNEI. Trimming left V 6 bases short and J 5 bases short, with 5 bases between. This CDR3 spans 11 amino acids. CDR3 bases: TGTGCCAGCAGCACAGAAAACATTCAGTACTTC. Residues: CASSTENIQYF.

The chain employs TRBV4-2 and TRBJ2-7; 8 bases align to TRBD2. This CDR3 contains 16 residues. Trimming took 1 base from V and 0 from J; bases not matched to a gene: 5. From germline, CDR1 is LGHNA and CDR2 YNFKEQ. This CDR3 is CASSQVRGGSSYEQYF. In DNA, the CDR3 is TGTGCCAGCAGCCAAGTTCGCGGGGGGAGCTCCTACGAGCAGTACTTC.

The J gene is TRBJ1-4, the V gene TRBV5-6; D gene ambiguous. V was cut by 2 bases and J by 4 bases, with 15 bases left in between. The CDR3 runs 16 residues. The germline V gene has CDR1 SGHDT and CDR2 YYEEEE. The CDR3 nucleotides are TGTGCCAGCAGCTTCTATGGGCCGCGGAATAATGAAAAACTGTTTTTT. Its translation: CASSFYGPRNNEKLFF. Supplemented by reference TRBV5-6 and TRBJ1-4, the full variable domain reads DAGVTQSPTHLIKTRGQQVTLRCSPKSGHDTVSWYQQALGQGPQFIFQYYEEEERQRGNFPDRFSGHQFPNYSSELNVNALLLGDSALYLCASSFYGPRNNEKLFFGSGTQLSVL.

This chain connects TRBV18 to TRBJ2-1; 11 bases align to TRBD1. From germline, CDR1 is KGHSH and CDR2 LQKENI. V trimming: 3 bases; J trimming: 9 bases; junction bases outside the gene matches: 10. The CDR3 is 16 amino acids. CDR3 protein: CASSPAGRTGGGEQFF. The CDR3 DNA reads TGTGCCAGCTCACCCGCGGGCCGGACAGGGGGCGGTGAGCAGTTCTTC.